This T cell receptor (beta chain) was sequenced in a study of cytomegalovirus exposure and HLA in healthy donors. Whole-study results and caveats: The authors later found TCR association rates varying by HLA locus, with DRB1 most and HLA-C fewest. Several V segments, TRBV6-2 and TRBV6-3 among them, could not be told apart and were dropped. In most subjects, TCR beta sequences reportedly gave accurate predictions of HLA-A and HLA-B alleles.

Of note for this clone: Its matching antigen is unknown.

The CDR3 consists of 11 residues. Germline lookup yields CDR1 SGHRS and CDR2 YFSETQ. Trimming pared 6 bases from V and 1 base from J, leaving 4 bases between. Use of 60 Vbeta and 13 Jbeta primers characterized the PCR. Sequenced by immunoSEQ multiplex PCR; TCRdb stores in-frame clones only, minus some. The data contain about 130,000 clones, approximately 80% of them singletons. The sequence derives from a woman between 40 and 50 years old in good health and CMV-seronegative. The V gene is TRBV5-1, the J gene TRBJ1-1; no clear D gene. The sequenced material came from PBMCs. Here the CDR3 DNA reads TGCGCCAGCACGGGGAACACTGAAGCTTTCTTT. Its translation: CASTGNTEAFF.